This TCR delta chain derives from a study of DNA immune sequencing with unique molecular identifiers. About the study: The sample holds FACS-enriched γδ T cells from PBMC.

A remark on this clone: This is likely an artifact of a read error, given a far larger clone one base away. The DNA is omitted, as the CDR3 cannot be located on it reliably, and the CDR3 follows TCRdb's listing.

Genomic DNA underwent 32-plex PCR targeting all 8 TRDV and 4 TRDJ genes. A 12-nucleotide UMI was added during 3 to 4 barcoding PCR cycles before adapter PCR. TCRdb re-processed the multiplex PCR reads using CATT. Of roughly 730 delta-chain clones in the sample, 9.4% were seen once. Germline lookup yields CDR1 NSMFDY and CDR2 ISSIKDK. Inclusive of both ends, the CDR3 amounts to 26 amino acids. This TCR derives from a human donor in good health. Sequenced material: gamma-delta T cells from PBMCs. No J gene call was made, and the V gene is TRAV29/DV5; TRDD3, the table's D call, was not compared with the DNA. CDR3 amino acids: CSVLLCSIVPISRFILGVPYTDKLIF.